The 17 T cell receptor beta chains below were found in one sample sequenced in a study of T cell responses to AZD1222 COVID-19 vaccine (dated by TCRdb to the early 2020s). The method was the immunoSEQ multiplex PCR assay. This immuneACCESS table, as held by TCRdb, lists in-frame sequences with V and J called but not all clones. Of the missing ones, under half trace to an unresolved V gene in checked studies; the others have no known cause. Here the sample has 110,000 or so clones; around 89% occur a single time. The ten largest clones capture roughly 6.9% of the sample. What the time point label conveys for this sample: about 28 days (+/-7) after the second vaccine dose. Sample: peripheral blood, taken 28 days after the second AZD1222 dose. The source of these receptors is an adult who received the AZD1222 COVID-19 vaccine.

This CDR3 is CASSTGPTITEAFF. The DNA of the CDR3 is TGTGCCAGCAGCACGGGCCCAACGATCACTGAAGCTTTCTTT. The V gene is TRBV11-3, the J gene TRBJ1-1; no definite D call. This CDR3 contains 14 residues. V was trimmed by 5 bases and J by 4 bases, leaving 14 bases between them. CDR1 and CDR2 (germline): SGHNT, YENEEA.

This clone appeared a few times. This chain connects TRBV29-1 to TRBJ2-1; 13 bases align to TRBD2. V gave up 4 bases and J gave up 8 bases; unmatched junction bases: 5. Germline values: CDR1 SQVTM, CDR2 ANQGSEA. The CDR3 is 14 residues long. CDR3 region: CSVGGLAGQDEQFF. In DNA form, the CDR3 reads TGCAGCGTTGGGGGACTAGCGGGACAGGATGAGCAGTTCTTC.

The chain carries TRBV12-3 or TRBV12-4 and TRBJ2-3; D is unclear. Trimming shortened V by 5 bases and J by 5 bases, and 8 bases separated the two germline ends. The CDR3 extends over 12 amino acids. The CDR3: CASSQLGDTQYF. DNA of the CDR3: TGTGCCAGCAGTCAACTGGGAGATACGCAGTATTTT.

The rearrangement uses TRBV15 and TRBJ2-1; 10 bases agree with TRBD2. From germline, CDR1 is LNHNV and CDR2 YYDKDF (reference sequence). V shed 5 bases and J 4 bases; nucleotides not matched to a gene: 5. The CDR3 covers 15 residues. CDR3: CATSGSGGRYNEQFF. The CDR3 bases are TGTGCCACCAGCGGTAGCGGGGGGCGATACAATGAGCAGTTCTTC.

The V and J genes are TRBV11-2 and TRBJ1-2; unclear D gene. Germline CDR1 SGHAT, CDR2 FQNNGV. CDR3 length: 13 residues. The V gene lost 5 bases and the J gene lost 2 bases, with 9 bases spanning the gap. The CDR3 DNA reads TGTGCCAGCAGCCCATCCAGCAACTATGGCTACACCTTC. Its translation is CASSPSSNYGYTF.

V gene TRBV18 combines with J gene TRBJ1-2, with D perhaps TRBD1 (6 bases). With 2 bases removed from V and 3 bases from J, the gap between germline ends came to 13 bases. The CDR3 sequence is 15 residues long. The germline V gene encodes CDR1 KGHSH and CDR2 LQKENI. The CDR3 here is CASSPGRGRDYGYTF. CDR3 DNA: TGTGCCAGCTCACCAGGCAGGGGCCGCGACTATGGCTACACCTTC.

The DNA for the CDR3 is TGTGCCAGCAGCGAGGCCTCGGCCTTAAGCTATGGCTACACCTTC. This codes for CASSEASALSYGYTF. The rearrangement links TRBV9 to TRBJ1-2; unclear D gene. The CDR3 covers 15 residues. Per the germline V gene, CDR1 is SGDLS and CDR2 is YYNGEE. V lost 3 bases and J lost 4, with 16 bases in between. Full variable domain (outside the CDR3, taken from reference TRBV9 and TRBJ1-2): DSGVTQTPKHLITATGQRVTLRCSPRSGDLSVYWYQQSLDQGLQFLIQYYNGEERAKGNILERFSAQQFPDLHSELNLSSLELGDSALYFCASSEASALSYGYTFGSGTRLTVV.

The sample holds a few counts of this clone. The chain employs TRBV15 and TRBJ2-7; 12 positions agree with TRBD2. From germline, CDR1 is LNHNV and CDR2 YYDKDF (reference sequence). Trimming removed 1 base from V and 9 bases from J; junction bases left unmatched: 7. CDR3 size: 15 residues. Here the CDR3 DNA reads TGTGCCACCAGCAGAGGCGCTAGCGGGAGGGCCGCGCAGTACTTC. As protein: CATSRGASGRAAQYF.

DNA for the CDR3: TGTGCCAGCAGTGAATGGGGGGACAGTTCTGGCTACACCTTC. Residues: CASSEWGDSSGYTF. This chain joins TRBV6-1 and TRBJ1-2; 7 bases map to TRBD1. This CDR3 comprises 14 residues. With V trimmed by 2 bases and J by 7 bases, 7 bases remained unmatched. Germline values: CDR1 MNHNS, CDR2 SASEGT.

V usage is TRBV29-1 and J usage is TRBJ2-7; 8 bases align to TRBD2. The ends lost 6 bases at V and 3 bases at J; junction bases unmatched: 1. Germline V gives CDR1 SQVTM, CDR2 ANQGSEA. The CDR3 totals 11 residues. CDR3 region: CSVGTSYEQYF. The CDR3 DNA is TGCAGCGTGGGGACTAGCTACGAGCAGTACTTC.

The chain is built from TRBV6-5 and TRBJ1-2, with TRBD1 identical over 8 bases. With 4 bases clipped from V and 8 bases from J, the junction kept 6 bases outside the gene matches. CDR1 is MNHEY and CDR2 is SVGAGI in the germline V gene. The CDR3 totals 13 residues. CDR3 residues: CASSSRTGRGYTF. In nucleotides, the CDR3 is TGTGCCAGCAGTTCTAGGACAGGGAGGGGCTACACCTTC.

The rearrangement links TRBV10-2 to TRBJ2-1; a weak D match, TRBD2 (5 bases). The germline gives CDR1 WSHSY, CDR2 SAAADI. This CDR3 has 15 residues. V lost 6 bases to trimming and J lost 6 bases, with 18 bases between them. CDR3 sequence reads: CASSIASTSSNEQFF. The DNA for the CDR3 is TGCGCCAGCAGCATAGCGAGCACCTCTTCCAATGAGCAGTTCTTC.

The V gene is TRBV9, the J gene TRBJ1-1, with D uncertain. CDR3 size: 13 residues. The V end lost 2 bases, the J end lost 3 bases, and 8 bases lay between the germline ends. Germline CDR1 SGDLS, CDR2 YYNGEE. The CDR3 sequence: CASSVDGDTEAFF. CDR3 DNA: TGTGCCAGCAGCGTGGACGGGGACACTGAAGCTTTCTTT.

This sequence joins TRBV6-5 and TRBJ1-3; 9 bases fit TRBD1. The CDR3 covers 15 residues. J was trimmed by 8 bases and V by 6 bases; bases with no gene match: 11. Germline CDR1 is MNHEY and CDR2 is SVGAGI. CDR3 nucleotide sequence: TGTGCCAGCAGGCCGGGGACAGGGTCCATCCACACCATATATTTT. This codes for CASRPGTGSIHTIYF.

The CDR3 loop is CASSLDRYSEAFF. The CDR3 coding sequence is TGTGCCAGCAGCTTGGACAGATACTCTGAAGCTTTCTTT. The chain has TRBV5-6 and TRBJ1-1, with no clear D. Germline-derived CDR1 and CDR2 are SGHDT and YYEEEE. The CDR3 consists of 13 residues. Trimming took 0 bases from V and 6 from J, leaving 9 bases between them.

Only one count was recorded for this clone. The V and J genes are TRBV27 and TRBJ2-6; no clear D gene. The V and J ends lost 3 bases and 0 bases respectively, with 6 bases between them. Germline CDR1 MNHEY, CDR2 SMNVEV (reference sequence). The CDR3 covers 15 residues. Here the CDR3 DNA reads TGTGCCAGCAGTTTGGAAGTCTCTGGGGCCAACGTCCTGACTTTC. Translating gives CASSLEVSGANVLTF.

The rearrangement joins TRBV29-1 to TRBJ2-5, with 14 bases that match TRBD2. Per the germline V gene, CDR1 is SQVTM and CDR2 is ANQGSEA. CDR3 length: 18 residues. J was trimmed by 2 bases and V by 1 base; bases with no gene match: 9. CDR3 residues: CSVEVLVGLAGGQETQYF. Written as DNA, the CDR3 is TGCAGCGTTGAAGTTTTAGTCGGACTAGCGGGGGGACAAGAGACCCAGTACTTC.